Each of the 11 T cell receptor beta chains below was sequenced from the same sample in a study of cytomegalovirus exposure and HLA in healthy donors. The study ran its PCR with 60 Vbeta and 13 Jbeta primers. Profiling relied on immunoSEQ multiplex PCR, and the TCRdb table lists in-frame clones only, not all of them. The table lists about 93,000 clones, roughly 67% of them singletons. Sequenced sample: PBMCs. The receptors derive from a boy younger than 18 in good health and CMV-seropositive.

This rearrangement joins TRBV7-3 to TRBJ2-1, with D maybe TRBD1 (6 bases). With 6 bases removed from V and 6 bases from J, the gap between germline ends came to 9 bases. The germline gives CDR1 SGHTA, CDR2 FQGTGA. There are 12 residues in the CDR3. CDR3 sequence: CASRSGVNEQFF. The CDR3 DNA reads TGTGCCAGCAGGTCAGGGGTCAATGAGCAGTTCTTC. The full variable domain, with the rest looked up from reference TRBV7-3 and TRBJ2-1, is GAGVSQTPSNKVTEKGKYVELRCDPISGHTALYWYRQSLGQGPEFLIYFQGTGAADDSGLPNDRFFAVRPEGSVSTLKIQRTERGDSAVYLCASRSGVNEQFFGPGTRLTVL.

This CDR3 reads CASSVSSGGASTYNEQFF. CDR3 coding DNA: TGTGCCAGCAGCGTTTCTAGCGGGGGGGCCAGTACCTACAATGAGCAGTTCTTC. The V call is TRBV9, the J call TRBJ2-1; 12 bases are a match to TRBD2. Unmatched junction bases numbered 8, after V lost 2 bases and J lost 2 bases. Germline-derived CDR1 and CDR2 are SGDLS and YYNGEE. The CDR3 has 18 residues.

In this sample, this clone turned up a few times. The chain combines TRBV4-2 with TRBJ2-1; 8 bases align to TRBD1. The CDR3 has 16 residues. Trimming cost V 1 base and J 7 bases; bases outside gene matches: 9. The germline V gene has CDR1 LGHNA and CDR2 YNFKEQ. The CDR3: CASSQVRQGANNEQFF. The CDR3 nucleotides read TGTGCCAGCAGCCAAGTGAGGCAGGGGGCGAATAATGAGCAGTTCTTC.

This clone occurred once. V and J are TRBV6-5 and TRBJ2-7; 8 bases fit TRBD1. Germline V gene data show CDR1 as MNHEY and CDR2 as SVGAGI. CDR3 length: 14 amino acids. After removal of 6 bases from V and 0 bases from J, the junction contained 4 bases not matched to a gene. CDR3 protein: CASSPGQGSYEQYF. The CDR3 DNA reads as TGTGCCAGCAGCCCCGGACAGGGCTCCTACGAGCAGTACTTC.

Written as DNA, the CDR3 is TGCAGCGTCAGGATCATGAACACTGAAGCTTTCTTT. Translating it yields CSVRIMNTEAFF. The chain is built from TRBV29-1 and TRBJ1-1; D gene ambiguous. The germline CDR1 and CDR2 sequences are SQVTM and ANQGSEA. Trimming removed 6 bases at V and 0 bases at J, with 8 bases between. This CDR3 has 12 amino acids. The whole variable domain, remainder taken from reference TRBV29-1 and TRBJ1-1, is SAVISQKPSRDICQRGTSLTIQCQVDSQVTMMFWYRQQPGQSLTLIATANQGSEATYESGFVIDKFPISRPNLTFSTLTVSNMSPEDSSIYLCSVRIMNTEAFFGQGTRLTVV.

This clone was counted a few times. The chain has TRBV9 and TRBJ1-4, with TRBD1 matching 9 bases. From germline, CDR1 is SGDLS and CDR2 YYNGEE. Trimming removed 0 bases from V and 8 bases from J; junction bases left unmatched: 5. The CDR3 sequence is 15 residues long. CDR3 sequence reads: CASSVEGQGGEKLFF. In nucleotides, the CDR3 is TGTGCCAGCAGCGTAGAGGGACAGGGCGGAGAAAAACTGTTTTTT.

In this sample, this clone turned up a few times. The V call is TRBV2, the J call TRBJ1-1, with 7 bases identical to TRBD1. This CDR3 comprises 15 residues. The J segment lost 5 bases and the V segment lost 4 bases, leaving 10 bases of the junction unmatched. Germline assignment: CDR1 SNHLY and CDR2 FYNNEI. This chain's CDR3 is CASSVDRRGWTEAFF. The CDR3 nucleotides are TGTGCCAGCAGTGTGGACAGGAGAGGGTGGACTGAAGCTTTCTTT.

To note about this clone: The junction departs from the called germline gene at one end, perhaps through a read error. DNA of the CDR3: TGTGCTACTAATAAAGGGGGCTCCGGGGTGCTGTTTTTT. Amino acids: CATNKGGSGVLFF. The V and J genes are TRBV12-5 and TRBJ2-2; 7 bases align to TRBD1. Germline values: CDR1 LGHNT, CDR2 FRNRAP. This CDR3 spans 13 amino acids. The full variable domain, rest sourced from reference TRBV12-5 and TRBJ2-2, is DARVTQTPRHKVTEMGQEVTMRCQPILGHNTVFWYRQTMMQGLELLAYFRNRAPLDDSGMPKDRFSAEMPDATLATLKIQPSEPRDSAVYFCATNKGGSGVLFFGEGSRLTVL.

About this clone itself: At one boundary the junction diverges from the germline segment, which might be a read error. V is TRBV6-1 and J is TRBJ1-2, with D possibly being TRBD1 (5 bases). CDR3 length equals 14 residues. Germline CDR1 and CDR2: MNHNS and SASEGT. CDR3 protein: CASSEDTGVLPLIF. Written as DNA, the CDR3 is TGTGCCAGCAGTGAAGATACAGGCGTCCTCCCCCTAATCTTC.

The chain couples TRBV5-7 to TRBJ2-5, with TRBD2 matching 7 bases. TRBV5-7 is an ORF for which the function is uncertain. CDR3 size: 17 residues. V lost 1 base and J lost 4; bases outside the gene matches: 13. In DNA form, the CDR3 reads TGTGCCAGCAGCTTGTCTAAGGGAGGGCCTACCCCAGAGACCCAGTACTTC. Translation: CASSLSKGGPTPETQYF.

V usage is TRBV2 and J usage is TRBJ2-1; maybe TRBD1 (6 bases). This CDR3 contains 13 residues. Germline V lookup: CDR1 SNHLY, CDR2 FYNNEI. CDR3: CAGRPDRNGEQFF. DNA of the CDR3: TGTGCAGGTCGTCCGGACAGAAACGGTGAGCAGTTCTTC.